This T cell receptor (beta chain) was sequenced during a study of T-cell memory formation after mild COVID-19. Study summary: The TCR clusters were mostly specific to one donor. Overall study findings and caveats: The study detected some responding clones in pre-infection memory, suggesting cross-reactive memory joined.

To note about this clonotype: Antigen unknown.

V was clipped by 2 bases and J by 3 bases; unmatched bases: 8. CDR1 and CDR2 from the germline V gene are SGDLS and YYNGEE. This CDR3 spans 18 amino acids. TCRdb passed the 5' RACE reads through MiXCR, listing each CDR3 protein once. The sample shows approximately 88,000 distinct CDR3 sequences, about 23% of them seen only once. The receptor comes from a man between 18 and 35 years old who had mild COVID-19 (a few samples of this study predate the infection). Cell type and time point are not known. The sample comprised PBMCs or a T cell subset sorted from them (not recorded which). The J gene is TRBJ2-2, the V gene TRBV9, with 12 bases fitting TRBD2. The DNA for the CDR3 is TGTGCCAGCAGCGTCAATCCTACTAGCGGGGGGCACACCGGGGAGCTGTTTTTT. Its protein product is CASSVNPTSGGHTGELFF.